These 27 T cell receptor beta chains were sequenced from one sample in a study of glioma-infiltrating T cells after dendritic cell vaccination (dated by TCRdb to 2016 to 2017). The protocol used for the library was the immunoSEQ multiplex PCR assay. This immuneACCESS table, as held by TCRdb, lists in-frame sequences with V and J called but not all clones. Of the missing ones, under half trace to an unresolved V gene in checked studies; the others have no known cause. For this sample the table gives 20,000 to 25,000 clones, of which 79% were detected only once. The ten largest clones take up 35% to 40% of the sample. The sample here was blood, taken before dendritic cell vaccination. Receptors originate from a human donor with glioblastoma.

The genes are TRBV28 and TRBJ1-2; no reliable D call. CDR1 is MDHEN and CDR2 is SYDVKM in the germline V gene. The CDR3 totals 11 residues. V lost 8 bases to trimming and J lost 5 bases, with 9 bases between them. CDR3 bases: TGTGCCAGCTCATTCGGGTATGGCTACACCTTC. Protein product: CASSFGYGYTF.

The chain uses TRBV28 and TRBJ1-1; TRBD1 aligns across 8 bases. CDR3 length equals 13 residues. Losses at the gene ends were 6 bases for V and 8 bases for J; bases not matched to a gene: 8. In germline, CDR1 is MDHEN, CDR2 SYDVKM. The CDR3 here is CASSLDRGLEAFF. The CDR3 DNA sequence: TGTGCCAGCAGCCTAGACAGGGGTTTGGAAGCTTTCTTT.

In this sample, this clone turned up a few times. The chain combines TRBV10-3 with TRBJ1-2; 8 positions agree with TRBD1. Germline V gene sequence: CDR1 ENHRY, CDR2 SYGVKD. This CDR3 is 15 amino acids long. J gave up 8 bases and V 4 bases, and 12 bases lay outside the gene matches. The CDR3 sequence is CAISGGQGLLEGYTF. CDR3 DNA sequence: TGTGCCATCAGTGGCGGACAGGGCCTCCTAGAGGGCTACACCTTC.

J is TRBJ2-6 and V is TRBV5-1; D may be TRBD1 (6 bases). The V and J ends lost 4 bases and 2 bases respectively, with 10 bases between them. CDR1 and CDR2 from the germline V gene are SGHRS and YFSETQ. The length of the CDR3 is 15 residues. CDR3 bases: TGCGCCAGCAGCCCGGACAGTCCTGGGGCCAACGTCCTGACTTTC. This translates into CASSPDSPGANVLTF.

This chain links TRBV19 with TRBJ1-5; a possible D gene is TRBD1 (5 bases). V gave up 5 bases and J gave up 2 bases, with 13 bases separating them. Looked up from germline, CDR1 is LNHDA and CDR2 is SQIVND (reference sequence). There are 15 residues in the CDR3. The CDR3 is CASSAPGYRNQPQHF. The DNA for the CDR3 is TGTGCCAGTAGTGCCCCAGGGTATCGCAATCAGCCCCAGCATTTT. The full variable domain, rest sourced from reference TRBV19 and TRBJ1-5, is DGGITQSPKYLFRKEGQNVTLSCEQNLNHDAMYWYRQDPGQGLRLIYYSQIVNDFQKGDIAEGYSVSREKKESFPLTVTSAQKNPTAFYLCASSAPGYRNQPQHFGDGTRLSIL.

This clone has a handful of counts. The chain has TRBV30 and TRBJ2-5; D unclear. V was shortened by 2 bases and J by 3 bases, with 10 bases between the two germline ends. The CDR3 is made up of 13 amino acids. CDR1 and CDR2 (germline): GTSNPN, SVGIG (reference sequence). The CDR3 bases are TGTGCCTGGAGTTTGTCAGACAAAGAGACCCAGTACTTC. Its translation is CAWSLSDKETQYF.

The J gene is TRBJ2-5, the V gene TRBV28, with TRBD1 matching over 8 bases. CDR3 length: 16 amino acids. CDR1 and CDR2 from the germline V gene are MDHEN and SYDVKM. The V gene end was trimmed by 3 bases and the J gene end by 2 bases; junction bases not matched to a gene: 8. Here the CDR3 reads CASSFPRTGRQETQYF. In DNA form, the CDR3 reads TGTGCCAGCAGTTTTCCACGGACAGGGCGACAAGAGACCCAGTACTTC.

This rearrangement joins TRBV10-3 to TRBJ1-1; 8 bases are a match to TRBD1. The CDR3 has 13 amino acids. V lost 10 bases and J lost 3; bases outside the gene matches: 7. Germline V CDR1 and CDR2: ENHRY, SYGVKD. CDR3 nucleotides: TGTGCCACGGGGAAGACAGGGGACACTGAAGCTTTCTTT. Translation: CATGKTGDTEAFF.

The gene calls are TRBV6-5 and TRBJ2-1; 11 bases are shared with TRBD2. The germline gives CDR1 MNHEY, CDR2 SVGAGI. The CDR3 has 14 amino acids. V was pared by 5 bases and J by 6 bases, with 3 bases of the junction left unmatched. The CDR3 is CASSRGLAGNEQFF. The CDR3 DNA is TGTGCCAGCAGTCGCGGACTAGCGGGCAATGAGCAGTTCTTC.

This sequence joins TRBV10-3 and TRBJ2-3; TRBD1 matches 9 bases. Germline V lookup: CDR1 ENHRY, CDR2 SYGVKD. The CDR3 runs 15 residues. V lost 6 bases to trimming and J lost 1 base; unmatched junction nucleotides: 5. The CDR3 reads CAIRRTGEGTDTQYF. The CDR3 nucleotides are TGTGCCATCAGACGGACAGGGGAGGGCACAGATACGCAGTATTTT.

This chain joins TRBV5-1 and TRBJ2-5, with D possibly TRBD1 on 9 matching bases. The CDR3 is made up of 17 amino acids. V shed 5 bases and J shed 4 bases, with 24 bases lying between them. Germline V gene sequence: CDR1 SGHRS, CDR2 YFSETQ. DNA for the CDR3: TGCGCCAGCAGGACTAGCGAAACAGGGGGCTTACGAGAGACCCAGTACTTC. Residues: CASRTSETGGLRETQYF.

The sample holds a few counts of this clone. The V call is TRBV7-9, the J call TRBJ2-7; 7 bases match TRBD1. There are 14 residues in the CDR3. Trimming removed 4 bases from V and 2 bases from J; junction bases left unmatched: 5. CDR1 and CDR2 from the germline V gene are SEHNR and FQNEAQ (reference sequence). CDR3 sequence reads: CASSSQGNPYEQYF. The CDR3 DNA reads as TGTGCCAGCAGCTCACAGGGGAATCCCTACGAGCAGTACTTC.

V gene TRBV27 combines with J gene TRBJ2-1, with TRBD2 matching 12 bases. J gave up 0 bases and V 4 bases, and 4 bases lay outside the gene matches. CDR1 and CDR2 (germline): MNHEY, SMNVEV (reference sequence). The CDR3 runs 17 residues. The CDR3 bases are TGTGCCAGCAGTTCCCCGACTAGCGGGGGCTCCTACAATGAGCAGTTCTTC. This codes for CASSSPTSGGSYNEQFF.

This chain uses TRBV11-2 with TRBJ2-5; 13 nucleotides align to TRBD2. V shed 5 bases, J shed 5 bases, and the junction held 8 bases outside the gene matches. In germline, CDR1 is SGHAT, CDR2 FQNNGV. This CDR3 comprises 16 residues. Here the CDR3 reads CASSALAGGTGETQYF. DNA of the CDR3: TGTGCCAGCAGCGCACTAGCGGGAGGGACAGGGGAGACCCAGTACTTC.

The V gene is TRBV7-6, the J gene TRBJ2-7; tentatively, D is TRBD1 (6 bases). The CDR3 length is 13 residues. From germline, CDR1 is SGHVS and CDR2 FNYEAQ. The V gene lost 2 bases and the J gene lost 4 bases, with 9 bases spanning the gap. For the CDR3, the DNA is TGTGCCAGCAGCTTATCTCAGGGGTACGAGCAGTACTTC. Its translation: CASSLSQGYEQYF.

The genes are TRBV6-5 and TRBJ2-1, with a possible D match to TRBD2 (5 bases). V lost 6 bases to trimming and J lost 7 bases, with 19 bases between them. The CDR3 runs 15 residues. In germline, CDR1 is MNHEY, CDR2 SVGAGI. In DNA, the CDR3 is TGTGCCAGCAGACGCACCGGGGAACTACAAAATGAGCAGTTCTTC. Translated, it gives CASRRTGELQNEQFF.

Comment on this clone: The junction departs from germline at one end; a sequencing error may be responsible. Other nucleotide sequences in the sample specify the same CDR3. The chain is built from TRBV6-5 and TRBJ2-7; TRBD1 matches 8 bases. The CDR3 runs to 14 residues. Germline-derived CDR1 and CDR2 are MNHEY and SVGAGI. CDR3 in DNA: TGTGCCAGCAGTTACTCCCAGGGGGCGTACGAACAGTACTTC. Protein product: CASSYSQGAYEQYF.

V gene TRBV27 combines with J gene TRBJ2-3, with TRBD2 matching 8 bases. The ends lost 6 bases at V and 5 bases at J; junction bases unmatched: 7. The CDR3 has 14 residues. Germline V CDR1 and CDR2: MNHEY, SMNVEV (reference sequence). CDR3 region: CASRKSGSGDTQYF. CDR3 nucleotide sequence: TGTGCCAGCAGGAAAAGCGGGAGTGGAGATACGCAGTATTTT.

The CDR3 DNA is TGTGCCAGCCGCTACCCAGCGGGAGGGCCCTCCGAGCAGTACTTC. Protein product: CASRYPAGGPSEQYF. V and J are TRBV6-1 and TRBJ2-7, with TRBD2 identical over 10 bases. Losses at the gene ends were 8 bases for V and 6 bases for J; bases not matched to a gene: 13. The CDR3 has 15 residues. Looked up from germline, CDR1 is MNHNS and CDR2 is SASEGT.

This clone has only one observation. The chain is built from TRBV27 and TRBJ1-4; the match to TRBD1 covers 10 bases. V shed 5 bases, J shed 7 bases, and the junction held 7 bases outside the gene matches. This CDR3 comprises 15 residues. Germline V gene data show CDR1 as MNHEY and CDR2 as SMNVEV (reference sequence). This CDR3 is CASSDGGTGVEKLFF. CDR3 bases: TGTGCCAGCAGTGACGGGGGGACAGGGGTTGAAAAACTGTTTTTT.

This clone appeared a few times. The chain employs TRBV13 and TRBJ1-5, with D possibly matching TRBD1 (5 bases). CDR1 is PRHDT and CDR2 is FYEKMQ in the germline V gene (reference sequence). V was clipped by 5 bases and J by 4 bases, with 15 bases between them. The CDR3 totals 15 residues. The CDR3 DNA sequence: TGTGCCAGCAGCCGCGGAAGGGGATCAAATCAGCCCCAGCATTTT. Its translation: CASSRGRGSNQPQHF.

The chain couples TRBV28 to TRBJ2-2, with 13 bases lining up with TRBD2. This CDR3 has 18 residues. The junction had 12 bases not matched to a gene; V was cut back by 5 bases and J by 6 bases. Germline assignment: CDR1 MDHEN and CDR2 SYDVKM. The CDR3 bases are TGTGCCAGCAGTCCCAGATGGACTAGCGGGAGTATCGCCGGGGAGCTGTTTTTT. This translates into CASSPRWTSGSIAGELFF.

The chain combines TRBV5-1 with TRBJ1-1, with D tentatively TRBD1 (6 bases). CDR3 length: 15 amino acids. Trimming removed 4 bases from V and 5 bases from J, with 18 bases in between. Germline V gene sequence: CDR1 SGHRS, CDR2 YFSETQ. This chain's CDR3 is CASSPDGQLGTEAFF. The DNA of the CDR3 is TGCGCCAGCAGCCCAGATGGACAGCTCGGGACTGAAGCTTTCTTT.

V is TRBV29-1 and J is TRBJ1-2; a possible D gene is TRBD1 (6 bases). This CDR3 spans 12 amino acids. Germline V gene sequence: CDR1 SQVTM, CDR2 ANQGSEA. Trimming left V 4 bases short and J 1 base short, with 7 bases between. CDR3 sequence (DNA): TGCAGCGTTGGGACAGTTAACTATGGCTACACCTTC. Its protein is CSVGTVNYGYTF.

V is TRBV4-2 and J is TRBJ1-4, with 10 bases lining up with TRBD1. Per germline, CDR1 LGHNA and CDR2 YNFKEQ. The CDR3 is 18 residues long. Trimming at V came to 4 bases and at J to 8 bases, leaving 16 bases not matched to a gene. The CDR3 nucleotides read TGTGCCAGCAGCCGAGATCTCCCTGGGACAGGGGTTGGGGAAAAACTGTTTTTT. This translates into CASSRDLPGTGVGEKLFF.

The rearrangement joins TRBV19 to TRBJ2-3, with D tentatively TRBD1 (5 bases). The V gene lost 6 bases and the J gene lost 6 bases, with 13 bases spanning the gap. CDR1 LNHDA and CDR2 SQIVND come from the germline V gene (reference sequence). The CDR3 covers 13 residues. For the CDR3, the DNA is TGTGCCAGTAGGGACCAGGGTTTCGATACGCAGTATTTT. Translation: CASRDQGFDTQYF.

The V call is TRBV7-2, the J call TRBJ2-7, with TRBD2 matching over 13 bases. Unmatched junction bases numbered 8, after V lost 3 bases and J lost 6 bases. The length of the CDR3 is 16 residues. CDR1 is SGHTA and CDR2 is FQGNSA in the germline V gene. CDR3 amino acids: CASSLSKLAGGGEQYF. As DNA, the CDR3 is TGTGCCAGCAGCTTGAGTAAACTAGCGGGAGGGGGCGAGCAGTACTTC.